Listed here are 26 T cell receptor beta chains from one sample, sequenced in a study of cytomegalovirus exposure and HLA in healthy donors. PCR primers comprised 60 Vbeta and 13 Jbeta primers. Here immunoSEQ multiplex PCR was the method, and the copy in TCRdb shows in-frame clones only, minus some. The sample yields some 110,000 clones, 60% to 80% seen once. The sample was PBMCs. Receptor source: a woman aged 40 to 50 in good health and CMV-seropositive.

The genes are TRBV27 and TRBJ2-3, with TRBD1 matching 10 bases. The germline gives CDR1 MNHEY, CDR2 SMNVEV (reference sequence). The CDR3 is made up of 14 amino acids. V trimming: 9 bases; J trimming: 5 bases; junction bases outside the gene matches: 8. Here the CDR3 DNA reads TGTGCCAGTGGGTGGGGGACAGGGGAAGATACGCAGTATTTT. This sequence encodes CASGWGTGEDTQYF.

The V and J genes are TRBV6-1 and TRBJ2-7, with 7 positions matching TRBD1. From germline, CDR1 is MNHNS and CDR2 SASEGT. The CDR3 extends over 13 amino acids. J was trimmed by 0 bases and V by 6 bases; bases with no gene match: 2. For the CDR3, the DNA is TGTGCCAGCAGGGACAGGAGCTCCTACGAGCAGTACTTC. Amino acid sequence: CASRDRSSYEQYF.

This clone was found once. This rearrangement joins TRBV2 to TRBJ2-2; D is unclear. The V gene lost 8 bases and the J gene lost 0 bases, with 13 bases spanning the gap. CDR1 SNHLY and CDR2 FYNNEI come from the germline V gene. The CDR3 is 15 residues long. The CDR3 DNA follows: TGTGCCAGCGGTGCCGGGTACGCGAACACCGGGGAGCTGTTTTTT. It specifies CASGAGYANTGELFF.

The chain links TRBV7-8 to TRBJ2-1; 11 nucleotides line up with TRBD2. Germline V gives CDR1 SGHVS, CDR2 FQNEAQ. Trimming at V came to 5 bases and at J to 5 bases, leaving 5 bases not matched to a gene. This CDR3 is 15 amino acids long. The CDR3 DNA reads TGTGCCAGCAGCCGGGGACTAGCGGCCAACAATGAGCAGTTCTTC. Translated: CASSRGLAANNEQFF.

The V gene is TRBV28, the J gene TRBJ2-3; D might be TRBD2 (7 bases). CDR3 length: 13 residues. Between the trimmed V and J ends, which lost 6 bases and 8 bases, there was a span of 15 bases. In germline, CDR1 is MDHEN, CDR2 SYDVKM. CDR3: CASSWAGAGTQYF. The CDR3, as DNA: TGTGCCAGCAGCTGGGCGGGGGCCGGTACGCAGTATTTT.

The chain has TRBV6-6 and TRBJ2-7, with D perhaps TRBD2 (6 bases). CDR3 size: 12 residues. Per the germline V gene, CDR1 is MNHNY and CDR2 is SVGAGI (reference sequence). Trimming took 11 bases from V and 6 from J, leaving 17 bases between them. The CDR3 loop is CAVSGGVCEQYF. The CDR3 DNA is TGTGCCGTTAGCGGAGGGGTTTGCGAGCAGTACTTC.

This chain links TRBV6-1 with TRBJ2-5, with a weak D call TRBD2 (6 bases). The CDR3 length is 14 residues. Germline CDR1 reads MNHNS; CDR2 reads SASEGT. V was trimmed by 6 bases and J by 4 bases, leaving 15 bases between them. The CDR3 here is CASRIGGGGETQYF. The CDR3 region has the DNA TGTGCCAGCAGGATCGGGGGAGGAGGAGAGACCCAGTACTTC.

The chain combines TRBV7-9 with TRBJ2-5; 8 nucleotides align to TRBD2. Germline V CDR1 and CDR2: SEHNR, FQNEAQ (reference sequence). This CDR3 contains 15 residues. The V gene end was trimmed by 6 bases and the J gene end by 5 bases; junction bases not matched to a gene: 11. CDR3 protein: CASRPPFRGGETQYF. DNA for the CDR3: TGTGCCAGCAGACCTCCCTTTCGGGGGGGGGAGACCCAGTACTTC.

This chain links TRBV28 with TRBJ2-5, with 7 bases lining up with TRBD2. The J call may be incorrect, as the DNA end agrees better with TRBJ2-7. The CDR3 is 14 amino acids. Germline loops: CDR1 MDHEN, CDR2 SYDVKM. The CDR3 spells CASSSPGGSYEQYF. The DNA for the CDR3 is TGTGCCAGCAGTTCCCCGGGGGGCTCCTACGAGCAGTACTTC.

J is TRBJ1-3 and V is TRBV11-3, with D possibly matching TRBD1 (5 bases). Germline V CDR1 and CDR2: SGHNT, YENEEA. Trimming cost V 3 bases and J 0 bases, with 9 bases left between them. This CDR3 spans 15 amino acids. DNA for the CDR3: TGTGCCAGCAGCTTCGGACAAAACTCTGGAAACACCATATATTTT. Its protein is CASSFGQNSGNTIYF.

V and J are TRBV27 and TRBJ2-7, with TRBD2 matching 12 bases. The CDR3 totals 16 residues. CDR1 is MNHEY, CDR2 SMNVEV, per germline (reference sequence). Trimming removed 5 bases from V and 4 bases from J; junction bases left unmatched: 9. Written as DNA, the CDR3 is TGTGCCAGCAGTATCCTAGCGGGAGGGCCGATTTACGAGCAGTACTTC. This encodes CASSILAGGPIYEQYF.

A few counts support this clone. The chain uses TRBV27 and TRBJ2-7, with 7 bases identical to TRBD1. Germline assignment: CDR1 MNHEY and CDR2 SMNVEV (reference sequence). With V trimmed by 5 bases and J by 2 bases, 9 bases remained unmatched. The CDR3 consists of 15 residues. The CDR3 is CASSLIQGPAYEQYF. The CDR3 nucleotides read TGTGCCAGCAGTCTAATACAGGGGCCAGCCTACGAGCAGTACTTC.

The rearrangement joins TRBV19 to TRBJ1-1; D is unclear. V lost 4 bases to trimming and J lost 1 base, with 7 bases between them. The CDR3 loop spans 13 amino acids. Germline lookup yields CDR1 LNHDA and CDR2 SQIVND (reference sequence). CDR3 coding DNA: TGTGCCAGTAGTACCCCGTCGAACACTGAAGCTTTCTTT. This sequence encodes CASSTPSNTEAFF.

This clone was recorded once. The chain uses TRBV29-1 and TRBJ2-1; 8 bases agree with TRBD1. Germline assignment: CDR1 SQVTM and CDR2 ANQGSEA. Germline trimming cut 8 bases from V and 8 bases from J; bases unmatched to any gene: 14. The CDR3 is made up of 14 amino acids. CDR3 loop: CSIRDRGVSDEQFF. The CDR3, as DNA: TGCAGCATAAGAGACAGGGGTGTATCGGATGAGCAGTTCTTC.

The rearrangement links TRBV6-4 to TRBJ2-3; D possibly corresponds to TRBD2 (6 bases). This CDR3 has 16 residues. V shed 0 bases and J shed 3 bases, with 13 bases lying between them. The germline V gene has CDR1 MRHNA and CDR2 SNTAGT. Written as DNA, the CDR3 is TGTGCCAGCAGTGACTCTCACGGGAGAGGGACAGATACGCAGTATTTT. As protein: CASSDSHGRGTDTQYF.

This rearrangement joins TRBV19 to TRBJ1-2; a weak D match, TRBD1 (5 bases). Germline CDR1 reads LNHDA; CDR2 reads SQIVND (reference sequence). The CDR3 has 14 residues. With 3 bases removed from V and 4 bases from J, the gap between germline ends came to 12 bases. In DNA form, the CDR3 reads TGTGCCAGTAGTATGAAAGGGGAATCCTATGGCTACACCTTC. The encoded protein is CASSMKGESYGYTF.

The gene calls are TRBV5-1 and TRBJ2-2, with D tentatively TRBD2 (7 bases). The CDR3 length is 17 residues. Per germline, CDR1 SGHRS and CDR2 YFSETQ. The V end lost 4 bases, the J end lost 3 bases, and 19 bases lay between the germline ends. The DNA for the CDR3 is TGCGCCAGCAGCCCGGATCTGGCGGGGGCGGACACCGGGGAGCTGTTTTTT. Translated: CASSPDLAGADTGELFF.

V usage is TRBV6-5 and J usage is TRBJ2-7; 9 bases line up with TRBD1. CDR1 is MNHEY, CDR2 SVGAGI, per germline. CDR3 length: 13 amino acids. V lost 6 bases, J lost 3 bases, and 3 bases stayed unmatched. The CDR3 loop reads CASRRQGVYEQYF. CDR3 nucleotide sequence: TGTGCCAGCAGGCGACAGGGGGTCTACGAGCAGTACTTC.

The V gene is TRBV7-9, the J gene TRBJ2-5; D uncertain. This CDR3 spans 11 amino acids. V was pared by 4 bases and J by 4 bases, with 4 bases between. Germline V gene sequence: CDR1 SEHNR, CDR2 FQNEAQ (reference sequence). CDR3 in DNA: TGTGCCAGCAGCTCCGGAGAGACCCAGTACTTC. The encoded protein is CASSSGETQYF.

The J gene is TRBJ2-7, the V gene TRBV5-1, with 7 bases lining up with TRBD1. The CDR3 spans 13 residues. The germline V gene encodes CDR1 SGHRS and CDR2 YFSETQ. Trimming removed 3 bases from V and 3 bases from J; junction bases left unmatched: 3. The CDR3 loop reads CASSWGQIYEQYF. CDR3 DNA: TGCGCCAGCAGCTGGGGACAGATCTACGAGCAGTACTTC.

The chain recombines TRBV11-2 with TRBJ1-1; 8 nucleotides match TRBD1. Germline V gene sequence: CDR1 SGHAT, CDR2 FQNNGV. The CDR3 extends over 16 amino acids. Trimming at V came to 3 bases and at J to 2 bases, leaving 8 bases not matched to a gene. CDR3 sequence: CASSFPQGGTNTEAFF. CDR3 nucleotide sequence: TGTGCCAGCAGCTTCCCACAGGGGGGAACTAACACTGAAGCTTTCTTT. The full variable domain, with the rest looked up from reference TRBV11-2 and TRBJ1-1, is EAGVAQSPRYKIIEKRQSVAFWCNPISGHATLYWYQQILGQGPKLLIQFQNNGVVDDSQLPKDRFSAERLKGVDSTLKIQPAKLEDSAVYLCASSFPQGGTNTEAFFGQGTRLTVV.

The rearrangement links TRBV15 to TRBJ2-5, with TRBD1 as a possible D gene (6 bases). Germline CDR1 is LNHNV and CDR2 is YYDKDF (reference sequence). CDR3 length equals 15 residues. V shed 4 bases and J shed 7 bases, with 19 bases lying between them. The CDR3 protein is CATSMGHSSRGTQYF. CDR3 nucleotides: TGTGCCACCAGCATGGGACACAGCAGCCGGGGGACCCAGTACTTC.

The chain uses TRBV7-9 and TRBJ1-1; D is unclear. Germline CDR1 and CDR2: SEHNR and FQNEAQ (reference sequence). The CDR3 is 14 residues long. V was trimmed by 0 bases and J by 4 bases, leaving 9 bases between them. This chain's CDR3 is CASSLAREGTEAFF. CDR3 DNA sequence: TGTGCCAGCAGCTTAGCGCGAGAGGGCACTGAAGCTTTCTTT. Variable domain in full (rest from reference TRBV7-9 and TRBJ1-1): DTGVSQNPRHKITKRGQNVTFRCDPISEHNRLYWYRQTLGQGPEFLTYFQNEAQLEKSRLLSDRFSAERPKGSFSTLEIQRTEQGDSAMYLCASSLAREGTEAFFGQGTRLTVV.

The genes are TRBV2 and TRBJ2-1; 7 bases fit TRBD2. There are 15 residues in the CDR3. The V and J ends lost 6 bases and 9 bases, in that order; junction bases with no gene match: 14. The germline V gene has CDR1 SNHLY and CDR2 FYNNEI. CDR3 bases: TGTGCCAGCAGCTATTCGGTGGCTAGCGGAAGTGAGCAGTTCTTC. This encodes CASSYSVASGSEQFF.

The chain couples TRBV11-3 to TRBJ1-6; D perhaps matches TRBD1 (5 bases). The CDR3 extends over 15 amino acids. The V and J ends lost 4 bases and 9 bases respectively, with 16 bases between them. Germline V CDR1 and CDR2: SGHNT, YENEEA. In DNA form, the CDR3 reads TGTGCCAGCAGCTCCGGGGGGGTGAGGGCTTCACCCCTCCACTTT. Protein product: CASSSGGVRASPLHF.

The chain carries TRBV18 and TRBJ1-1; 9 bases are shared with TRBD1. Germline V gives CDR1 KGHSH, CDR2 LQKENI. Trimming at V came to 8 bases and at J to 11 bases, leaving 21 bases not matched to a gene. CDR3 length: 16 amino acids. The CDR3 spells CASRTDYRGRGGWAFF. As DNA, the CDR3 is TGTGCCAGCCGAACAGACTACAGGGGGCGAGGCGGCTGGGCTTTCTTT. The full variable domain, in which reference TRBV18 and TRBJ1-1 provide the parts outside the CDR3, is NAGVMQNPRHLVRRRGQEARLRCSPMKGHSHVYWYRQLPEEGLKFMVYLQKENIIDESGMPKERFSAEFPKEGPSILRIQQVVRGDSAAYFCASRTDYRGRGGWAFFGQGTRLTVV.